The entry below describes one T cell receptor (beta chain). Many counts were recorded for this clonotype. What this receptor recognizes is not known. No per-base quality is available; no much larger clone lies one base away. Set within a cohort of healthcare workers in London, UK, this nested case-control study involved weekly PCR testing of nasopharyngeal swabs along with blood sampling. Healthcare workers were recruited between 23 and 31 March 2020, during the week of the UK lockdown, and were followed weekly for up to roughly 15 weeks. This entry comes from a study of early T cells in non-severe SARS-CoV-2 infection (dated by TCRdb to the early 2020s). A note on the overall study: TCR sequencing used bulk RNA from unsorted whole blood, so alpha and beta chains could not be paired. Paper-wide results and their limitations: VDJdb matching was skewed toward anti-spike CD8 responses and likely underestimated virus-specific expansions, missing private and CD4 specificities.

CDR1 SNHLY and CDR2 FYNNEI were looked up in the germline V gene. The CDR3 has 13 amino acids, counting the end cysteine and phenylalanine. The entry retains the CDR3 DNA only, 39 bases that are in frame from base 1. Relative to germline, V is 6 bases shorter and J is 2 bases shorter, with 11 bases between their ends. Libraries came from 5' RACE. The sequencer was a NextSeq 500. The TCR library protocol attached unique molecular identifiers to individual cDNA molecules to correct for sequencing error and PCR bias. Both TCR alpha and beta chains were sequenced, and tight co-correlation was observed between alpha and beta sequence abundances in each sample. The study's processing was this. V gene, J gene and CDR3 annotation of TCR sequences was performed with Decombinator V4. Expanded TCRs were defined as changing significantly between any two time points under a Poisson model with p below 0.0001. TCR abundances were normalised to the total number of TCRs sequenced per sample and were expressed as counts per million. MAIT TCRs were defined by TRAV1-2 paired with TRAJ12, TRAJ20 or TRAJ33, and iNKT TCRs by TRAV10 paired with TRAJ18. VDJdb, accessed on 1 November 2021, was searched for TCRs annotated for CMV, EBV and SARS-CoV-2, and TCRs annotated for more than one antigen were excluded. TCRdb handled the public reads itself, with Q25 trimming in fastp and clone calling in MiXCR, and kept productive beta chains. Duplicate CDR3 protein sequences are folded into a single record with the most common DNA and genes. TCRdb, not the authors, supplied the V and J calls. The sample records some 54,000 distinct CDR3 sequences, about 10% of which are singletons. Clones ranked in the top ten supply 8.6% of the sample.

The V and J genes are TRBV2 and TRBJ2-7; TRBD1 is a weak D gene call, 6 bases matching. The clonotype comes from an adult who was a healthcare worker with PCR-confirmed SARS-CoV-2 infection or an uninfected control (not recorded which). Source material: whole blood. The CDR3 protein sequence reads: CASRLRTAYEQYF. The DNA sequence is TGTGCCAGCAGATTACGGACAGCCTACGAGCAGTACTTC.